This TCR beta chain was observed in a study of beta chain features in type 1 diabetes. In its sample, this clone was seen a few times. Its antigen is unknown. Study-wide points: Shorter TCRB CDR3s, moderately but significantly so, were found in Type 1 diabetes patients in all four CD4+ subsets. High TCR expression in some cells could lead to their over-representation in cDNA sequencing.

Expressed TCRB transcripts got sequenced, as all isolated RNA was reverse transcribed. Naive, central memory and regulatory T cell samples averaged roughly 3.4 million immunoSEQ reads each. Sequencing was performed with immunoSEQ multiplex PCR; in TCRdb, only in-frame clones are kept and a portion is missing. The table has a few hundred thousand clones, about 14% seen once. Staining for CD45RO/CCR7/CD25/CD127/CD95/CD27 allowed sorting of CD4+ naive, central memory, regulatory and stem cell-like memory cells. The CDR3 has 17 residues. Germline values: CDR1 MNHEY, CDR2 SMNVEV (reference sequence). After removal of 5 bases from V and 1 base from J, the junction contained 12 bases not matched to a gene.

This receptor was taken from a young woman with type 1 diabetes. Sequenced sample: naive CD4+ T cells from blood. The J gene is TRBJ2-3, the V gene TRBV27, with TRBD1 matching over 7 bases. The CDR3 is CASSPKLDRVGTDTQYF. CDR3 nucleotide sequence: TGTGCCAGCAGTCCCAAACTTGACAGGGTTGGCACAGATACGCAGTATTTT.